Detailed here is one T cell receptor beta chain. The data originate from a study of T cell changes during pregnancy in multiple sclerosis. The CDR3 length is 16 residues. Germline V CDR1 and CDR2: LGHNA, YNFKEQ. V lost 4 bases and J lost 7, with 19 bases in between. Data came from immunoSEQ multiplex PCR; TCRdb stores just in-frame clones and leaves some out. The sample yields more than 55,000 clones, around 92% seen once. The chain joins TRBV4-2 to TRBJ1-4; D not certain. Sequencing was performed on peripheral blood, taken in the first trimester of pregnancy. The receptor was derived from a female donor with multiple sclerosis, enrolled in a pregnancy study. The CDR3 coding sequence is TGTGCCAGCAGCCCTGGTCCCCAGCAACTAGGTGAAAAACTGTTTTTT. Amino acid sequence: CASSPGPQQLGEKLFF.